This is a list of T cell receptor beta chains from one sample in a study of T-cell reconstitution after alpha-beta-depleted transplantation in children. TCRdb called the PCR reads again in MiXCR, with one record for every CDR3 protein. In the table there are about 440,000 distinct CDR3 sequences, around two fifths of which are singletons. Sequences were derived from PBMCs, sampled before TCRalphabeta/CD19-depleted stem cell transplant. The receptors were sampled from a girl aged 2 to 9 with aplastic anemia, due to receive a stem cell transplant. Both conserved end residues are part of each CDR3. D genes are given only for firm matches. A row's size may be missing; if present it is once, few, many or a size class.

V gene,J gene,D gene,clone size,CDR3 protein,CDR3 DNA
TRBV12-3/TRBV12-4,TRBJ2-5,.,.,CASSDRIKETQYF,TGTGCCAGCAGTGACAGAATAAAAGAGACCCAGTACTTC
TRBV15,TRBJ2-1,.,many,CATSRGGWERQEQFF,TGTGCCACCAGCAGAGGCGGGTGGGAGAGGCAAGAGCAGTTCTTC
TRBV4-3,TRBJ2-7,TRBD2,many,CASSQDGTSYEQYF,TGCGCCAGCAGCCAAGACGGGACTAGCTACGAGCAGTACTTC
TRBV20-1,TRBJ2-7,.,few,CSATLITSEQYF,TGCAGTGCCACGCTGATAACCTCGGAGCAGTACTTC
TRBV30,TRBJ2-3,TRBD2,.,CAWSAGLAGGTDTQYF,TGTGCCTGGAGTGCCGGACTAGCGGGAGGTACAGATACGCAGTATTTT
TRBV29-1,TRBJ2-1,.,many,CSVDGTRGMGLDEQFF,TGCAGCGTTGATGGGACTCGAGGTATGGGTCTCGATGAGCAGTTCTTC
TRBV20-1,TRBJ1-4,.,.,CCARQRAWGATNEKLFF,TGCTGTGCTAGACAGAGGGCATGGGGAGCAACTAATGAAAAACTGTTTTTT
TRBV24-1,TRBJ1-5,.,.,CATAPGLGNQPQHF,TGTGCCACCGCACCGGGGTTGGGCAATCAGCCCCAGCATTTT
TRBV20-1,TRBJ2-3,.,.,CSALEDTSTDTQYF,TGCAGTGCCCTCGAGGACACTAGCACAGATACGCAGTATTTT
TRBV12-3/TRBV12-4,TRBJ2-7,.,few,CASSFGLSEQYF,TGTGCCAGCAGTTTTGGCCTCTCCGAGCAGTACTTC
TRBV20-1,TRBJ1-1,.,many,CSGVAGGGLKTEAFF,TGCAGTGGGGTCGCTGGGGGGGGGCTGAAAACTGAAGCTTTCTTT
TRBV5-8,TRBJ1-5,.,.,CASSFTGYGQPQHF,TGTGCCAGCAGCTTTACAGGGTACGGTCAGCCCCAGCATTTT
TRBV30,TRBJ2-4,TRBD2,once,CAWSVGREGAKNIQYF,TGTGCCTGGAGTGTAGGGCGGGAGGGCGCCAAAAACATTCAGTACTTC
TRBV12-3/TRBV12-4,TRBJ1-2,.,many,CASSLALSSRPGGYTF,TGTGCCAGCAGTTTAGCGCTTTCCTCTCGCCCGGGGGGCTACACCTTC
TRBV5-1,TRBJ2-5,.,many,CASSSGTTGETQYF,TGCGCCAGCAGCTCCGGGACAACCGGGGAGACCCAGTACTTC
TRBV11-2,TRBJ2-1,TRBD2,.,CASSRPGLAYFNYNEQFF,TGTGCCAGCAGCCGACCGGGACTAGCGTACTTCAACTACAATGAGCAGTTCTTC
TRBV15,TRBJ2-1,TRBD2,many,CATTTSGSWNEQFF,TGTGCCACCACGACTAGCGGGAGTTGGAATGAGCAGTTCTTC
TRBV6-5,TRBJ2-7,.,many,CASSYGAGNNEQYF,TGTGCCAGCAGTTATGGGGCAGGGAACAATGAGCAGTACTTC
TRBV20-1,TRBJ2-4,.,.,CSAKVTAKNIQYF,TGCAGTGCTAAAGTTACAGCCAAAAACATTCAGTACTTC
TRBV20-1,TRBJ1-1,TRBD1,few,CSARPPTGTNTEAFF,TGCAGTGCTAGACCCCCGACAGGGACGAATACTGAAGCTTTCTTT
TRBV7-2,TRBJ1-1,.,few,CASSPPRGANTEAFF,TGTGCCAGCAGCCCCCCACGGGGAGCGAACACTGAAGCTTTCTTT
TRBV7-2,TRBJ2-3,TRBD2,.,CASSFGLAGLDTQYF,TGTGCCAGCAGCTTTGGACTAGCGGGCCTAGATACGCAGTATTTT
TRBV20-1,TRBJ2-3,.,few,CSATSGVQDTQYF,TGCAGTGCTACATCGGGAGTTCAAGATACGCAGTATTTT
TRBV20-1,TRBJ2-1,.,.,CRAPREGSKPNEQFF,TGCAGGGCGCCCCGAGAAGGAAGTAAGCCCAATGAGCAGTTCTTC
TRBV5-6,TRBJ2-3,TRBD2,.,CASSWYGTSQTDTQYF,TGTGCCAGCAGCTGGTACGGGACTAGCCAAACAGATACGCAGTATTTT
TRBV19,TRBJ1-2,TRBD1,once,CASSGYRGGYTF,TGTGCCAGTAGCGGGTACAGGGGAGGCTACACCTTC
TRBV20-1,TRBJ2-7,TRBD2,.,CSAKPLAGVFHEQYF,TGCAGTGCTAAACCACTAGCGGGAGTTTTCCACGAGCAGTACTTC
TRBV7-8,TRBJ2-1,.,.,CASSFGRPYEQFF,TGTGCCAGCAGCTTCGGCCGCCCATATGAGCAGTTCTTC
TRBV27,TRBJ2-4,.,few,CASSPGGGLHGIQYF,TGTGCCAGCAGCCCCGGCGGGGGCCTGCACGGCATTCAGTACTTC
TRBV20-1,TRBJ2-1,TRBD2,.,CSARGREDLNEQFF,TGCAGTGCTAGAGGGCGGGAGGACCTCAATGAGCAGTTCTTC
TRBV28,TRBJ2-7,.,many,CASKSDMRYEQYF,TGTGCCAGCAAGAGCGACATGCGCTACGAGCAGTACTTC
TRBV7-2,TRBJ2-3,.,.,CASSLVPRGGTDTLYF,TGTGCCAGCAGCTTAGTCCCCAGGGGGGGCACAGATACGCTGTATTTT
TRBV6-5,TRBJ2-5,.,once,CASSYSAPSQETQYF,TGTGCCAGCAGTTACTCGGCGCCGTCCCAAGAGACCCAGTACTTC
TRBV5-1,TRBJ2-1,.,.,CASSGAGNNEQFF,TGCGCCAGCAGCGGGGCAGGAAACAATGAGCAGTTCTTC
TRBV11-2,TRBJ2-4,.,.,CASSFGGGVAKNIQYF,TGTGCCAGCAGCTTTGGGGGCGGAGTAGCCAAAAACATTCAGTACTTC
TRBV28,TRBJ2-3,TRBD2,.,CASRTPGLAADTQYF,TGTGCCAGCCGCACGCCCGGACTAGCGGCAGATACGCAGTATTTT
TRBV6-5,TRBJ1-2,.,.,CASSYRDTFNYGYTF,TGTGCCAGCAGTTACCGGGACACCTTTAACTATGGCTACACCTTC
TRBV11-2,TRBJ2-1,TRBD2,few,CASSLDLATSGAAYNEQFF,TGTGCCAGCAGCTTAGATCTTGCGACTAGCGGGGCCGCCTACAATGAGCAGTTCTTC
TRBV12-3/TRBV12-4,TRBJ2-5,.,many,CASSLGFQGLQETQYF,TGTGCCAGCAGTTTAGGGTTTCAAGGGCTCCAAGAGACCCAGTACTTC
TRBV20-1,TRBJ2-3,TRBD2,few,CSARAARGEKVADTQYF,TGCAGTGCTAGAGCCGCCCGGGGGGAAAAGGTAGCAGATACGCAGTATTTT